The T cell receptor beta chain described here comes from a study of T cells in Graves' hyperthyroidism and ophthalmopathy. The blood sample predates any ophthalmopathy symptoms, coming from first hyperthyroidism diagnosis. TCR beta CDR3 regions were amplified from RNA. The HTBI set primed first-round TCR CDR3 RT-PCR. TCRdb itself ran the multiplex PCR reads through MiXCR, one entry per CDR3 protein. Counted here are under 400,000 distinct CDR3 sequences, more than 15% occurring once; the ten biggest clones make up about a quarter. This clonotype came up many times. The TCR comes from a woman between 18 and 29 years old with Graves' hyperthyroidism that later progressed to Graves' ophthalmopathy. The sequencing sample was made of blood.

The CDR3 loop reads CASSLGDRASGELFF. The CDR3 bases are TGTGCCAGCAGCTTAGGGGACAGGGCTTCCGGGGAGCTGTTTTTT. The chain is built from TRBV7-2 and TRBJ2-2; 9 bases are a match to TRBD1. The germline CDR1 and CDR2 sequences are SGHTA and FQGNSA. Trimming at V came to 1 base and at J to 6 bases, leaving 3 bases not matched to a gene. The CDR3 extends over 15 amino acids.